The source of this T cell receptor (beta chain) is a study of OX40 agonist ivuxolimab in advanced cancers. Turning to the study itself: Patients' therapy was ivuxolimab, an antibody that acts as an agonist of OX40 (CD134). Allowance was made for prior anti-PD-1, anti-PD-L1 or anti-CTLA-4 therapy, and about 44% had some.

Study-level findings and limits: Some of the lowest clonal expansion was seen in partial responders at 0.1-3.0 mg/kg.

The V and J ends lost 2 bases and 0 bases respectively, with 8 bases between them. Per germline, CDR1 KGHSH and CDR2 LQKENI. CDR3 size: 14 residues. The repertoire was sequenced with immunoSEQ multiplex PCR; TCRdb's copy has only in-frame clones and lacks some. The data hold about 64,000 clones, with around 84% observed a single time. A history of autoimmune disease or systemic immunosuppression excluded patients. To note about this clone: As yet, its antigen is unknown.

The sample here was CD4+ or CD8+ T cells sorted from blood, taken in a trial of the OX40 agonist ivuxolimab. The TCR comes from an adult with an advanced solid tumor such as melanoma, head and neck, liver or kidney cancer. The chain links TRBV18 to TRBJ2-7, with D tentatively TRBD2 (5 bases). The CDR3 loop is CASSPGRSSYEQYF. The CDR3 DNA follows: TGTGCCAGCTCACCAGGGAGAAGCTCCTACGAGCAGTACTTC.